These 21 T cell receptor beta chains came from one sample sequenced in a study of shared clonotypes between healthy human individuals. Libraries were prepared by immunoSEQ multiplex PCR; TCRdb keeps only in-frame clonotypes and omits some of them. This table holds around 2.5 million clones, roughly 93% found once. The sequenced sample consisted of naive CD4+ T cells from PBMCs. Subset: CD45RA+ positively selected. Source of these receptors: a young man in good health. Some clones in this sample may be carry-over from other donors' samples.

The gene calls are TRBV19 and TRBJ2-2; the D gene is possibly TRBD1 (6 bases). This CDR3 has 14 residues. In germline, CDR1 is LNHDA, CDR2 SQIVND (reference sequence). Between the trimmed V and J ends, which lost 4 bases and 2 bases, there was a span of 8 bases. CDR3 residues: CASSTDRNTGELFF. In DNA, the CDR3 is TGTGCCAGTAGTACGGACAGAAACACCGGGGAGCTGTTTTTT.

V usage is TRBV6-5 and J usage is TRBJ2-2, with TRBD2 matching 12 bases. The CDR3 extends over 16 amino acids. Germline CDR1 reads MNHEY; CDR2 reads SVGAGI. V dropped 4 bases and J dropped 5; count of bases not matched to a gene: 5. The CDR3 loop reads CASSSSGRAGTGELFF. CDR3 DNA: TGTGCCAGCAGTTCTAGCGGGAGGGCTGGGACCGGGGAGCTGTTTTTT.

CDR3 sequence: CASTAWGTDTQYF. The CDR3 DNA is TGTGCCAGCACCGCATGGGGCACAGATACGCAGTATTTT. V gene TRBV27 combines with J gene TRBJ2-3, with D unresolved. There are 13 residues in the CDR3. The germline V gene encodes CDR1 MNHEY and CDR2 SMNVEV (reference sequence). Deletions cut 7 bases from V and 1 base from J, with 9 bases between.

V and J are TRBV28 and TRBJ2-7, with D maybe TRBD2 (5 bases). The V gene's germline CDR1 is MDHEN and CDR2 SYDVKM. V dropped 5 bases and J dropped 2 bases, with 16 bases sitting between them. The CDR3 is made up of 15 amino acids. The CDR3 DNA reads TGTGCCAGCAGTACCCCCCTAGCCGTACCCTACGAGCAGTACTTC. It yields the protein CASSTPLAVPYEQYF.

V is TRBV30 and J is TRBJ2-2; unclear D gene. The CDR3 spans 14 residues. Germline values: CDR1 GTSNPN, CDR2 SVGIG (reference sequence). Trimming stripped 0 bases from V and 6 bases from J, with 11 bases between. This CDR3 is CAWSVLVLAGELFF. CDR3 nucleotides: TGTGCCTGGAGTGTACTGGTGTTGGCCGGGGAGCTGTTTTTT.

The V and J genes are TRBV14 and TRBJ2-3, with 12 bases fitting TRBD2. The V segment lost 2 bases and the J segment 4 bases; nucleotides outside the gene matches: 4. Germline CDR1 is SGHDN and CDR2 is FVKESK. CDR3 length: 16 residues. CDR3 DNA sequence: TGTGCCAGCAGCCAAAACCGACTAGCGGGAGCAGATACGCAGTATTTT. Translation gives CASSQNRLAGADTQYF.

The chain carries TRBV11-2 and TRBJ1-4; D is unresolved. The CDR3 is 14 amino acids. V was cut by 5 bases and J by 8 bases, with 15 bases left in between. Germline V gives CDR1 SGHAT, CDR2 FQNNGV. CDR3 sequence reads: CASSAEVSREKLFF. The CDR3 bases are TGTGCCAGCAGCGCAGAGGTGTCCAGGGAAAAACTGTTTTTT.

CDR3 residues: CASSYSGGERNTIYF. CDR3 DNA sequence: TGTGCCAGCAGTTATTCGGGGGGAGAGAGAAACACCATATATTTT. The chain links TRBV6-5 to TRBJ1-3; D perhaps matches TRBD1 (5 bases). Per the germline V gene, CDR1 is MNHEY and CDR2 is SVGAGI. V lost 3 bases and J lost 5, with 14 bases in between. The CDR3 totals 15 residues.

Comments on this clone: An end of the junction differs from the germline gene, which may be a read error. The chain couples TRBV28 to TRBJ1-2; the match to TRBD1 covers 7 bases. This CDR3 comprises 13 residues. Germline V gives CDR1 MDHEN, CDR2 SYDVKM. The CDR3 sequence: CASREVGQRITSF. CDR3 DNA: TGTGCCAGCAGGGAGGTGGGACAGAGAATTACTTCCTTC.

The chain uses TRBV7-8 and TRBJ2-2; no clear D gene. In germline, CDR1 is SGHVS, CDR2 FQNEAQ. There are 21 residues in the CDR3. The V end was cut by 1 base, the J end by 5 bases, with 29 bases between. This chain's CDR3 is CASSLGRLPQVGLGGTGELFF. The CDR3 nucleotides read TGTGCCAGCAGCTTAGGTCGCCTCCCCCAGGTTGGGCTAGGTGGTACCGGGGAGCTGTTTTTT.

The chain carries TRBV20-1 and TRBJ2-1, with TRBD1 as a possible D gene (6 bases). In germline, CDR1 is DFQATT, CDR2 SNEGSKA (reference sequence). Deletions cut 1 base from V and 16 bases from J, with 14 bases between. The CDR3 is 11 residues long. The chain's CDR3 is CSARARPGAFF. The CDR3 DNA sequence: TGCAGTGCTAGAGCTCGGCCAGGGGCCTTCTTC.

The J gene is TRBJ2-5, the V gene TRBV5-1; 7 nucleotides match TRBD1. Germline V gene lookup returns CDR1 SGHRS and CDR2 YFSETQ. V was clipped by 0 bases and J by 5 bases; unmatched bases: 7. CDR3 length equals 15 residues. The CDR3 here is CASSLAAGGRETQYF. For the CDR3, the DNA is TGCGCCAGCAGCTTGGCGGCAGGGGGAAGGGAGACCCAGTACTTC. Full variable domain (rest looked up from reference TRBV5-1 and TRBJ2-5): KAGVTQTPRYLIKTRGQQVTLSCSPISGHRSVSWYQQTPGQGLQFLFEYFSETQRNKGNFPGRFSGRQFSNSRSEMNVSTLELGDSALYLCASSLAAGGRETQYFGPGTRLLVL.

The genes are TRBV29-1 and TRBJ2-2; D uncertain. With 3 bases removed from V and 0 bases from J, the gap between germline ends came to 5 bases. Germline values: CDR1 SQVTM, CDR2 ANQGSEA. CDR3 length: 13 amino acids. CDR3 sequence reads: CSVDNTNTGELFF. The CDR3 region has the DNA TGCAGCGTTGACAACACGAACACCGGGGAGCTGTTTTTT.

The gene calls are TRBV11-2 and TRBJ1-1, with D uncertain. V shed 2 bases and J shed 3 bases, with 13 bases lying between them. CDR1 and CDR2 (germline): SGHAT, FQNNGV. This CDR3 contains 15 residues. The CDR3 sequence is CASSLLVLEDTEAFF. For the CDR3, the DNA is TGTGCCAGCAGCTTATTGGTACTGGAGGACACTGAAGCTTTCTTT.

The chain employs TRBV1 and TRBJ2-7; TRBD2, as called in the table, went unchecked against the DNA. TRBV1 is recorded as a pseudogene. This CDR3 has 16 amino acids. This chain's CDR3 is CTSSRGLAGRTYEQYF. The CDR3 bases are TGCACCAGCAGCCGAGGGCTAGCGGGACGTACCTACGAGCAGTACTTC.

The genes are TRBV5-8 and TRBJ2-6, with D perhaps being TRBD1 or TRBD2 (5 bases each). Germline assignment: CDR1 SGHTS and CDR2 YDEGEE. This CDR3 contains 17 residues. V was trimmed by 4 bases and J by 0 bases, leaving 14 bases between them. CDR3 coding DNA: TGTGCCAGCAGCACCGGGACCTACAGCTCTGGGGCCAACGTCCTGACTTTC. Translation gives CASSTGTYSSGANVLTF.

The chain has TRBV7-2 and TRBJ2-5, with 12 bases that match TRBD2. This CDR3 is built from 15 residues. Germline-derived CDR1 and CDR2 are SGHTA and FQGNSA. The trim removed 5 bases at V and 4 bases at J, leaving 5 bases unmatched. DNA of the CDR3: TGTGCCAGCAGCGGGACTAGCGGGTATACAGAGACCCAGTACTTC. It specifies CASSGTSGYTETQYF.

The CDR3 DNA follows: TGTGCCAGCAGCGAGCTAGCGGGAAGCACAGATACGCAGTATTTT. Protein: CASSELAGSTDTQYF. V usage is TRBV9 and J usage is TRBJ2-3, with 9 bases matching TRBD2. V gave up 3 bases and J gave up 0 bases; unmatched junction bases: 2. The CDR3 has 15 residues. Germline V gene lookup returns CDR1 SGDLS and CDR2 YYNGEE.

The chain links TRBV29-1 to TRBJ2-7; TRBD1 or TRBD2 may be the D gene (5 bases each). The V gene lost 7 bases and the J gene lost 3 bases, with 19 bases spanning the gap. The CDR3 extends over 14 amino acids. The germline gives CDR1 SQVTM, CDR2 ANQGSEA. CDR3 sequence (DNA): TGCAGCGCAAGACCGACGGGACGGAACTACGAGCAGTACTTC. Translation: CSARPTGRNYEQYF.

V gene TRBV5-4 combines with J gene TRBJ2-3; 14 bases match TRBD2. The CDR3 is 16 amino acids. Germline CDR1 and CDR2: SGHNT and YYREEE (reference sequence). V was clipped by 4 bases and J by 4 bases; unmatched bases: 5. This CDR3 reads CASSPGLAGGADTQYF. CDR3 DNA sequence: TGTGCCAGCAGCCCCGGACTAGCGGGAGGTGCAGATACGCAGTATTTT.

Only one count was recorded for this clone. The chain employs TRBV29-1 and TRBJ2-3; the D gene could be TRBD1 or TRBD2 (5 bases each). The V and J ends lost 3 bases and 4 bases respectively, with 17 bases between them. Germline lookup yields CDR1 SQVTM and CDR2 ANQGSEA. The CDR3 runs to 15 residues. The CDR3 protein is CSVDDRLRGADTQYF. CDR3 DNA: TGCAGCGTTGATGATCGGCTGAGGGGTGCAGATACGCAGTATTTT.